Following are 17 T cell receptor beta chains from one sample sequenced in a study of T cells in tumors after PD-1 blockade. Method: immunoSEQ multiplex PCR; TCRdb's copy keeps in-frame clones and lacks some. The sample records roughly 5,100 clones, around two thirds being singletons. The material sequenced was tumor tissue, taken after anti-PD-1 treatment. Receptors originate from a human donor with basal cell carcinoma.

The J gene is TRBJ1-1, the V gene TRBV9, with TRBD1 identical over 12 bases. This CDR3 has 15 amino acids. Germline values: CDR1 SGDLS, CDR2 YYNGEE. Unmatched junction bases numbered 3, after V lost 0 bases and J lost 6 bases. This CDR3 reads CASSVVGTGGSEAFF. The DNA of the CDR3 is TGTGCCAGCAGCGTAGTTGGGACAGGGGGCTCTGAAGCTTTCTTT.

This chain connects TRBV5-1 to TRBJ2-5, with 10 nucleotides matching TRBD2. The CDR3 sequence is 14 residues long. The germline V gene encodes CDR1 SGHRS and CDR2 YFSETQ. V shed 3 bases and J 7 bases; nucleotides not matched to a gene: 6. Written as DNA, the CDR3 is TGCGCCAGCAGCTCTAGCGGGGGAGTTGTGACCCAGTACTTC. Protein sequence: CASSSSGGVVTQYF.

The V gene is TRBV5-1, the J gene TRBJ2-1; D is tentatively TRBD1 or TRBD2 (6 bases each). The V gene lost 5 bases and the J gene lost 5 bases, with 14 bases spanning the gap. The V gene's germline CDR1 is SGHRS and CDR2 YFSETQ. The length of the CDR3 is 14 residues. In DNA, the CDR3 is TGCGCCAGCAGTAGGGGGGCACTAAACAATGAGCAGTTCTTC. It is translated as CASSRGALNNEQFF.

V and J are TRBV28 and TRBJ2-6; D is uncertain. The germline V gene encodes CDR1 MDHEN and CDR2 SYDVKM. V dropped 7 bases and J dropped 3 bases, with 16 bases sitting between them. The CDR3 has 16 residues. This chain's CDR3 is CASTSEGLGGANVLTF. The CDR3, as DNA: TGTGCCAGCACCAGCGAAGGCTTAGGTGGGGCCAACGTCCTGACTTTC.

V usage is TRBV2 and J usage is TRBJ2-3, with TRBD2 identical over 7 bases. The CDR3 loop spans 15 amino acids. From germline, CDR1 is SNHLY and CDR2 FYNNEI. The trim removed 7 bases at V and 6 bases at J, leaving 13 bases unmatched. In DNA, the CDR3 is TGTGCCAGCACCCGGGACTACCGCGCGGCGGATACGCAGTATTTT. The encoded protein is CASTRDYRAADTQYF.

The rearrangement links TRBV5-1 to TRBJ1-4, with D unresolved. The V end lost 4 bases, the J end lost 7 bases, and 17 bases lay between the germline ends. Germline V gene data show CDR1 as SGHRS and CDR2 as YFSETQ. CDR3 length: 15 amino acids. CDR3: CASSNTPGRGEKLFF. The CDR3 nucleotides are TGCGCCAGCAGCAACACACCCGGTCGGGGTGAAAAACTGTTTTTT.

This clone was seen only once. The chain is built from TRBV2 and TRBJ1-4; 9 bases match TRBD1. Germline values: CDR1 SNHLY, CDR2 FYNNEI. The CDR3 covers 17 residues. V trimming: 6 bases; J trimming: 0 bases; junction bases outside the gene matches: 8. Here the CDR3 reads CASRVGTGTATNEKLFF. CDR3 sequence (DNA): TGTGCCAGCAGGGTCGGGACAGGGACTGCAACTAATGAAAAACTGTTTTTT. The full variable domain, completed using reference TRBV2 and TRBJ1-4, is EPEVTQTPSHQVTQMGQEVILRCVPISNHLYFYWYRQILGQKVEFLVSFYNNEISEKSEIFDDQFSVERPDGSNFTLKIRSTKLEDSAMYFCASRVGTGTATNEKLFFGSGTQLSVL.

This chain uses TRBV27 with TRBJ2-1; 8 nucleotides agree with TRBD2. CDR1 MNHEY and CDR2 SMNVEV come from the germline V gene (reference sequence). The CDR3 loop spans 17 amino acids. J gave up 0 bases and V 8 bases, and 12 bases lay outside the gene matches. CDR3 bases: TGTGCCAGCGGGGAGTGGGGCGGGGGGTCCTCCTACAATGAGCAGTTCTTC. Translation gives CASGEWGGGSSYNEQFF.

By sample share, this clone is medium-sized. The chain joins TRBV5-1 to TRBJ1-4; possibly TRBD1 for D (5 bases). CDR1 and CDR2 from the germline V gene are SGHRS and YFSETQ. V was pared by 4 bases and J by 8 bases, with 15 bases between. This CDR3 is built from 14 residues. The DNA of the CDR3 is TGCGCCAGCAGCCAGGGAGGGCTAGGGGAAAAACTGTTTTTT. Residues: CASSQGGLGEKLFF.

V usage is TRBV18 and J usage is TRBJ2-1; the D gene could be TRBD1 or TRBD2 (5 bases each). Trimming shortened V by 4 bases and J by 4 bases, and 8 bases separated the two germline ends. The V gene's germline CDR1 is KGHSH and CDR2 LQKENI. The CDR3 is 13 amino acids. The CDR3 reads CASSLREYNEQFF. The DNA for the CDR3 is TGTGCCAGCTCACTCAGGGAGTACAATGAGCAGTTCTTC.

The table lists this clone with a count of one. The chain couples TRBV30 to TRBJ1-6; no definite D call. Per germline, CDR1 GTSNPN and CDR2 SVGIG (reference sequence). The CDR3 runs 14 residues. The V end lost 0 bases, the J end lost 5 bases, and 8 bases lay between the germline ends. The CDR3 nucleotides read TGTGCCTGGAGTGTACCGGGAGATAATTCACCCCTCCACTTT. Its protein is CAWSVPGDNSPLHF.

The V call is TRBV12-5, the J call TRBJ1-1; TRBD1 matches at 8 bases. Germline V gene sequence: CDR1 LGHNT, CDR2 FRNRAP. The CDR3 has 14 residues. V was clipped by 5 bases and J by 4 bases; unmatched bases: 6. In nucleotides, the CDR3 is TGTGCTAGTGGTGACGGACAGGGAGGCACTGAAGCTTTCTTT. Its translation: CASGDGQGGTEAFF. The complete variable domain, with remaining parts taken from reference TRBV12-5 and TRBJ1-1, reads DARVTQTPRHKVTEMGQEVTMRCQPILGHNTVFWYRQTMMQGLELLAYFRNRAPLDDSGMPKDRFSAEMPDATLATLKIQPSEPRDSAVYFCASGDGQGGTEAFFGQGTRLTVV.

This chain uses TRBV2 with TRBJ2-7, with no clear D. The V end lost 1 base, the J end lost 3 bases, and 7 bases lay between the germline ends. This CDR3 is built from 13 residues. From germline, CDR1 is SNHLY and CDR2 FYNNEI. The chain's CDR3 is CASSEVHGYEQYF. Written as DNA, the CDR3 is TGTGCCAGCAGTGAAGTCCACGGCTACGAGCAGTACTTC. The complete variable domain, with remaining parts taken from reference TRBV2 and TRBJ2-7, reads EPEVTQTPSHQVTQMGQEVILRCVPISNHLYFYWYRQILGQKVEFLVSFYNNEISEKSEIFDDQFSVERPDGSNFTLKIRSTKLEDSAMYFCASSEVHGYEQYFGPGTRLTVT.

The sample holds a few counts of this clone. The chain employs TRBV7-2 and TRBJ2-7; D not resolved. The CDR3 runs 14 residues. Looked up from germline, CDR1 is SGHTA and CDR2 is FQGNSA. Trimming took off 1 base at V and 6 bases at J, with 13 bases between the two ends. This CDR3 is CASSLGGSWGEQYF. In DNA form, the CDR3 reads TGTGCCAGCAGCTTAGGAGGCTCCTGGGGCGAGCAGTACTTC.

As DNA, the CDR3 is TGTGCCAGCAGTGGGACCGCCTCTGGAAACACCATATATTTT. It codes for CASSGTASGNTIYF. This chain uses TRBV2 with TRBJ1-3; D call uncertain. The CDR3 runs 14 residues. V lost 4 bases, J lost 0 bases, and 7 bases lay in between. Germline values: CDR1 SNHLY, CDR2 FYNNEI.

The chain has TRBV6-2 or TRBV6-3 and TRBJ2-3, with D perhaps matching TRBD2 (6 bases). The V and J ends lost 4 bases and 4 bases respectively, with 12 bases between them. Germline-derived CDR1 and CDR2 are MNHEY and SVGEGT. This CDR3 has 14 residues. The CDR3 sequence is CASSSAWGADTQYF. CDR3 in DNA: TGTGCCAGCAGTTCAGCATGGGGGGCAGATACGCAGTATTTT.

This chain links TRBV9 with TRBJ1-2; D not certain. The germline gives CDR1 SGDLS, CDR2 YYNGEE. V was clipped by 4 bases and J by 0 bases, with 16 bases between them. This CDR3 comprises 16 residues. CDR3 sequence: CASSSPGLTTNYGYTF. Written as DNA, the CDR3 is TGTGCCAGCAGCTCCCCCGGCCTAACAACTAACTATGGCTACACCTTC.